One and the same sample provided the 29 T cell receptor beta chains below, sequenced in a study of CDR3 diversity in severe acne. MiXCR, applied by TCRdb to the PCR reads, yields one record per CDR3 protein. The table shows about 90,000 distinct CDR3 sequences, with roughly half occurring only once. The source material was blood. The receptors stem from a male donor in good health, serving as a control.

V and J are TRBV7-9 and TRBJ2-5; D tentatively fits TRBD1 or TRBD2 (5 bases each). Gene TRBJ2-1 matches the end of the DNA better, so the J call may be wrong. Germline V gives CDR1 SEHNR, CDR2 FQNEAQ (reference sequence). CDR3 length: 15 amino acids. The CDR3 reads CAIRAGDGADNEQFF. The CDR3 DNA reads TGTGCCATCCGGGCCGGGGACGGGGCCGACAATGAGCAGTTCTTC.

The chain recombines TRBV20-1 with TRBJ2-5; D assignment may be TRBD1 or TRBD2 (6 bases each). V lost 0 bases and J 5 bases, leaving 16 bases between the germline ends. Looked up from germline, CDR1 is DFQATT and CDR2 is SNEGSKA (reference sequence). CDR3 size: 15 residues. The CDR3 DNA sequence: TGCAGTGCTAGAGAGAGACTAGGGGGGAAGGAGACCCAGTACTTC. Translating it yields CSARERLGGKETQYF.

This chain links TRBV29-1 with TRBJ2-2; D might be TRBD1 (5 bases). V lost 6 bases and J lost 0, with 14 bases in between. CDR1 is SQVTM and CDR2 is ANQGSEA in the germline V gene. This CDR3 comprises 15 residues. CDR3 in DNA: TGCAGCGTGCCTCAGGGCTGTGCGAACACCGGGGAGCTGTTTTTT. Protein product: CSVPQGCANTGELFF.

This chain links TRBV9 with TRBJ2-7; 7 bases are a match to TRBD1. V shed 3 bases, J shed 1 base, and the junction held 4 bases outside the gene matches. CDR3 length: 14 amino acids. Looked up from germline, CDR1 is SGDLS and CDR2 is YYNGEE. DNA of the CDR3: TGTGCCAGCAGCGCGGGGACAGAGTCCTACGAGCAGTACTTC. It is translated as CASSAGTESYEQYF. Variable domain in full (rest from reference TRBV9 and TRBJ2-7): DSGVTQTPKHLITATGQRVTLRCSPRSGDLSVYWYQQSLDQGLQFLIQYYNGEERAKGNILERFSAQQFPDLHSELNLSSLELGDSALYFCASSAGTESYEQYFGPGTRLTVT.

This clonotype counts as medium-sized. The chain carries TRBV7-9 and TRBJ2-3; 8 bases match TRBD2. Looked up from germline, CDR1 is SEHNR and CDR2 is FQNEAQ (reference sequence). Trimming removed 4 bases from V and 4 bases from J; junction bases left unmatched: 10. The CDR3 has 16 residues. CDR3: CASSSSGRRHSDTQYF. CDR3 DNA sequence: TGTGCCAGCAGCTCAAGCGGGAGAAGGCATTCAGATACGCAGTATTTT.

The genes are TRBV13 and TRBJ1-1; a weak D match, TRBD1 (6 bases). V was cut by 5 bases and J by 9 bases, with 22 bases left in between. Germline lookup yields CDR1 PRHDT and CDR2 FYEKMQ (reference sequence). The CDR3 runs to 15 residues. Here the CDR3 DNA reads TGTGCCAGCAGCCCCGCCCCCGGGACACGCGAAAAAGCTTTCTTT. This sequence encodes CASSPAPGTREKAFF.

With regard to this clonotype: This may stem from a read error, because a much larger clone lies one nucleotide away. The V call is TRBV20-1, the J call TRBJ1-1; unclear D gene. This CDR3 spans 13 amino acids. The germline CDR1 and CDR2 sequences are DFQATT and SNEGSKA (reference sequence). V was clipped by 3 bases and J by 6 bases, with 14 bases between them. CDR3 DNA: TGCAGTGCTAGTTTCCGGGAGGACGCTGAAGCTTTCTTT. It yields the protein CSASFREDAEAFF.

A note on this clonotype: An end of the junction does not agree with germline; a read error may underlie this. V is TRBV7-9 and J is TRBJ1-6; 10 bases are a match to TRBD1. Looked up from germline, CDR1 is SEHNR and CDR2 is FQNEAQ (reference sequence). The CDR3 runs to 16 residues. CDR3 DNA: TGCGCCAGCAGCCCGCCGACAGGGGGCGGCAATTCACCCCTCCACTTT. This translates into CASSPPTGGGNSPLHF.

This CDR3 reads CASSLAGLRGTDTQYF. CDR3 bases: TGTGCCAGCAGCTTAGCGGGACTCCGGGGCACAGATACGCAGTATTTT. The chain recombines TRBV7-9 with TRBJ2-3; TRBD2 might be the D (6 bases). The CDR3 consists of 16 residues. The ends were cut back, 0 bases at V and 1 base at J, with 11 bases in the middle. Germline V lookup: CDR1 SEHNR, CDR2 FQNEAQ (reference sequence).

The gene calls are TRBV7-3 and TRBJ2-3; a weak D match, TRBD2 (5 bases). The CDR3 runs 12 residues. V was cut by 3 bases and J by 13 bases, with 14 bases left in between. Germline-derived CDR1 and CDR2 are SGHTA and FQGTGA. The CDR3 sequence is CASSFMGDSKYF. DNA for the CDR3: TGTGCCAGCAGCTTTATGGGAGATAGCAAGTATTTT.

The chain recombines TRBV7-3 with TRBJ1-1; unclear D gene. V was shortened by 5 bases and J by 1 base, with 8 bases between the two germline ends. The CDR3 length is 13 residues. The germline V gene encodes CDR1 SGHTA and CDR2 FQGTGA. The CDR3 loop is CASSTRQNTEAFF. DNA for the CDR3: TGTGCCAGCAGCACAAGACAGAACACTGAAGCTTTCTTT.

The rearrangement uses TRBV5-1 and TRBJ2-5, with D maybe TRBD2 (6 bases). V shed 2 bases and J shed 2 bases, with 10 bases lying between them. CDR3 size: 14 residues. Per germline, CDR1 SGHRS and CDR2 YFSETQ. The CDR3 region has the DNA TGCGCCAGCAGCTTTGCGGGGTCTCAAGAGACCCAGTACTTC. It codes for CASSFAGSQETQYF.

This clonotype has only a few counts. V is TRBV3-1 and J is TRBJ1-3; D not resolved. CDR3 length: 15 amino acids. Germline V gene data show CDR1 as LGHDT and CDR2 as YNNKEL (reference sequence). Trimming shortened V by 0 bases and J by 6 bases, and 12 bases separated the two germline ends. CDR3 sequence: CASSQDTVPLNTIYF. CDR3 bases: TGTGCCAGCAGCCAAGACACAGTACCCTTAAACACCATATATTTT.

The chain uses TRBV6-1 and TRBJ2-7; 7 bases fit TRBD1. This CDR3 has 14 residues. CDR1 MNHNS and CDR2 SASEGT come from the germline V gene. Trimming at V came to 8 bases and at J to 6 bases, leaving 13 bases not matched to a gene. CDR3 sequence reads: CASDQGDSPSEQYF. Here the CDR3 DNA reads TGTGCCAGCGATCAAGGGGACAGTCCCAGCGAGCAGTACTTC.

Ten or more counts support this clonotype. The J gene is TRBJ1-4, the V gene TRBV28; 11 bases align to TRBD1. The V gene end was trimmed by 4 bases and the J gene end by 8 bases; junction bases not matched to a gene: 3. From germline, CDR1 is MDHEN and CDR2 SYDVKM. The CDR3 runs to 14 residues. The CDR3 loop is CASSYGTGGEKLFF. CDR3 nucleotide sequence: TGTGCCAGCAGTTACGGGACAGGGGGAGAAAAACTGTTTTTT.

Details on this clonotype: A much larger clone differs from this one at a single base, so this may be a read error. The rearrangement joins TRBV6-1 to TRBJ2-2, with 7 bases that match TRBD1. This CDR3 region has 16 residues. In germline, CDR1 is MNHNS, CDR2 SASEGT. The CDR3 region has the DNA TGTGCCTGCAGTGAATATGGGACAGCTTACACCGGGGAGCTGTTTTTT. The encoded protein is CACSEYGTAYTGELFF.

The chain uses TRBV4-1 and TRBJ2-2; 7 positions agree with TRBD2. The CDR3 extends over 15 amino acids. Germline V CDR1 and CDR2: MGHRA, YSYEKL. With 0 bases clipped from V and 4 bases from J, the junction kept 2 bases outside the gene matches. The CDR3 loop is CASSQDLAGTGELFF. The CDR3 DNA sequence: TGCGCCAGCAGCCAAGATTTAGCGGGCACCGGGGAGCTGTTTTTT.

The rearrangement joins TRBV24-1 to TRBJ2-2, with a possible D match to TRBD1 (6 bases). CDR3 size: 16 residues. From germline, CDR1 is KGHDR and CDR2 SFDVKD. Trimming cost V 5 bases and J 2 bases, with 14 bases left between them. The DNA of the CDR3 is TGTGCCACCAGTGCCCTGACAGGTACAAACACCGGGGAGCTGTTTTTT. Translated, it gives CATSALTGTNTGELFF.

Points on this clonotype: A read error may produce the germline difference seen at one junction end. The chain couples TRBV5-1 to TRBJ2-7; 8 bases are shared with TRBD1. The CDR3 sequence is 14 residues long. The V gene's germline CDR1 is SGHRS and CDR2 YFSETQ. CDR3 sequence: CAGSLLGQAYELYF. DNA of the CDR3: TGCGCCGGCAGCTTGTTGGGACAGGCCTACGAGCTGTACTTC.

This chain connects TRBV20-1 to TRBJ2-7; 11 bases are a match to TRBD1. This CDR3 region has 14 residues. V lost 1 base to trimming and J lost 5 bases; unmatched junction nucleotides: 4. Looked up from germline, CDR1 is DFQATT and CDR2 is SNEGSKA (reference sequence). The CDR3 coding sequence is TGCAGTGCTAGAGCAGGACAGGGGGCTAACGAGCAGTACTTC. Encoded protein: CSARAGQGANEQYF.

In this sample, this clonotype turned up many times. The J gene is TRBJ2-7, the V gene TRBV29-1; 13 bases match TRBD2. The length of the CDR3 is 14 residues. The V and J ends lost 7 bases and 3 bases, in that order; junction bases with no gene match: 6. CDR1 SQVTM and CDR2 ANQGSEA come from the germline V gene. The DNA for the CDR3 is TGCAGCGCCGGCAGACTAGCGGGAGGCTACGAGCAGTACTTC. It yields the protein CSAGRLAGGYEQYF.

The chain recombines TRBV5-1 with TRBJ1-2; D possibly corresponds to TRBD1 (6 bases). CDR1 and CDR2 from the germline V gene are SGHRS and YFSETQ. This CDR3 is built from 15 residues. Trimming removed 1 base from V and 3 bases from J, with 13 bases in between. The CDR3 sequence: CASSLTQGGDYGYTF. The DNA of the CDR3 is TGCGCCAGCAGCTTGACACAGGGTGGCGACTATGGCTACACCTTC. Supplemented by reference TRBV5-1 and TRBJ1-2, the full variable domain reads KAGVTQTPRYLIKTRGQQVTLSCSPISGHRSVSWYQQTPGQGLQFLFEYFSETQRNKGNFPGRFSGRQFSNSRSEMNVSTLELGDSALYLCASSLTQGGDYGYTFGSGTRLTVV.

This clonotype ranks as medium-sized. The rearrangement uses TRBV20-1 and TRBJ1-2; weak D call: TRBD1 (6 bases). With 6 bases removed from V and 0 bases from J, the gap between germline ends came to 17 bases. The CDR3 extends over 15 amino acids. Germline loops: CDR1 DFQATT, CDR2 SNEGSKA (reference sequence). This chain's CDR3 is CSAPDPGQTNYGYTF. CDR3 nucleotides: TGCAGTGCACCAGATCCGGGACAAACTAACTATGGCTACACCTTC.

The chain combines TRBV6-6 with TRBJ1-1, with D hard to call. V lost 0 bases to trimming and J lost 11 bases, with 13 bases between them. The CDR3 covers 13 residues. The germline CDR1 and CDR2 sequences are MNHNY and SVGAGI (reference sequence). In nucleotides, the CDR3 is TGTGCCAGCAGTTACTCGGGCACCCCCGGTGCTTTCTTT. Translation: CASSYSGTPGAFF.

The chain joins TRBV24-1 to TRBJ1-6, with D unclear. The CDR3 totals 14 residues. V was trimmed by 4 bases and J by 8 bases, leaving 11 bases between them. Germline CDR1 and CDR2: KGHDR and SFDVKD. The CDR3 here is CATSDGRTDSPLHF. For the CDR3, the DNA is TGTGCCACCAGTGACGGGAGGACTGATTCACCCCTCCACTTT.

This clonotype was detected a few times. The gene calls are TRBV20-1 and TRBJ2-7, with 10 bases that match TRBD2. The CDR3 contains 14 residues. After removal of 3 bases from V and 2 bases from J, the junction contained 4 bases not matched to a gene. CDR1 DFQATT and CDR2 SNEGSKA come from the germline V gene (reference sequence). CDR3 amino acids: CSASRLAGAYEQYF. For the CDR3, the DNA is TGCAGTGCTAGCAGGCTAGCGGGGGCCTACGAGCAGTACTTC.

There are a few counts of this clonotype. Since a much larger clone is just one base distant, this may be a read error. CDR3 DNA sequence: TGCGCCAGCAGCTTGATCATTTCTAGCGGGAGCACAGGTACGCAGTATTTT. This translates into CASSLIISSGSTGTQYF. This rearrangement joins TRBV5-1 to TRBJ2-3, with 10 bases matching TRBD2. Per the germline V gene, CDR1 is SGHRS and CDR2 is YFSETQ. This CDR3 comprises 17 residues.

Turning to this clonotype: One end of the junction fails to match germline, which may point to a read error. The gene calls are TRBV12-3 or TRBV12-4 and TRBJ2-7; TRBD1 agrees at 7 bases. CDR3 length: 14 residues. The CDR3, as DNA: TGCGCCAGCAGTTTAGCAGGGGGAGTCTACGAGCAGTACTTC. Protein product: CASSLAGGVYEQYF.

The rearrangement joins TRBV12-3 or TRBV12-4 to TRBJ2-5, with 10 bases aligning to TRBD2. V lost 3 bases, J lost 4 bases, and 5 bases stayed unmatched. The CDR3 is 15 residues long. The CDR3: CASSFGAGGPETQYF. The CDR3 DNA reads TGTGCCAGCAGTTTCGGAGCGGGAGGGCCAGAGACCCAGTACTTC.